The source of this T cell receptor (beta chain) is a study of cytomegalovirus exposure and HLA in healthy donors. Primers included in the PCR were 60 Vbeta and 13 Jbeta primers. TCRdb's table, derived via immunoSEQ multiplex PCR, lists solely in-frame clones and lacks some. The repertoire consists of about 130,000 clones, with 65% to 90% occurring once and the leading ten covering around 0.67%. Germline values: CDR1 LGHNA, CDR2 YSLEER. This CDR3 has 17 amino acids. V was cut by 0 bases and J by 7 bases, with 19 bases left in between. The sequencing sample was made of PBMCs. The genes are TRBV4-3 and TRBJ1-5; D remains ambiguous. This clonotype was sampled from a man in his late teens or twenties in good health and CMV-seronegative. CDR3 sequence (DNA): TGCGCCAGCAGCCAAGAACATGTGGCAGGCAACGACCAGCCCCAGCATTTT. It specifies CASSQEHVAGNDQPQHF.